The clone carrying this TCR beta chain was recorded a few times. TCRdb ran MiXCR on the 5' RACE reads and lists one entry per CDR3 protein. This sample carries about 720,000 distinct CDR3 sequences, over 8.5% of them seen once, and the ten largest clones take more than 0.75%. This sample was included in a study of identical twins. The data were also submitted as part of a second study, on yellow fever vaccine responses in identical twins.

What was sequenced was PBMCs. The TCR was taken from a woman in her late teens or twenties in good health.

In DNA form, the CDR3 reads TGCAGTGCTAACCGGGACTTCCACAATGAGCAGTTCTTC. Translating it yields CSANRDFHNEQFF. This chain joins TRBV20-1 and TRBJ2-1; tentative D call: TRBD2 (6 bases). The CDR3 runs 13 residues. Germline V gene lookup returns CDR1 DFQATT and CDR2 SNEGSKA (reference sequence). Trimming cost V 4 bases and J 5 bases, with 12 bases left between them.